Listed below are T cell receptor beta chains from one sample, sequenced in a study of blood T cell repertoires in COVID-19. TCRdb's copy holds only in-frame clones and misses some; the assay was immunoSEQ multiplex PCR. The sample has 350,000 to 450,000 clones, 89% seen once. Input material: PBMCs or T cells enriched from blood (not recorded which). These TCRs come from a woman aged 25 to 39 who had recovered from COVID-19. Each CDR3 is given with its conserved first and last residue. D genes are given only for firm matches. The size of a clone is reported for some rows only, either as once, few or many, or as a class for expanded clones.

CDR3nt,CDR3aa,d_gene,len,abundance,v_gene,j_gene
TGCGCCAGCAGCCACCCTAGTCGTGACTCTGGAAACACCATATATTTT,CASSHPSRDSGNTIYF,NA,16,NA,TRBV4-1,TRBJ1-3
TGTGCCAGCAGTCCAATTCCTCCGGCGGACAGGGGTGGCCAGCCCCAGCATTTT,CASSPIPPADRGGQPQHF,TRBD1,18,NA,TRBV6-6,TRBJ1-5
TGTGCCAGCAGCTCGGTACGCTTAGCGGGCCGCTCCTACAATGAGCAGTTCTTC,CASSSVRLAGRSYNEQFF,TRBD2,18,NA,TRBV7-8,TRBJ2-1
TGTGCCAGCAGTTTCGAGGGGGGGGCAGATACGCAGTATTTT,CASSFEGGADTQYF,NA,14,NA,TRBV27,TRBJ2-3
TGCGCCAGCAGCACTACAGGGGGCGCATTAGGGACTGAAGCTTTCTTT,CASSTTGGALGTEAFF,TRBD1,16,NA,TRBV5-1,TRBJ1-1
TGTGCCAGCAGCGTAAACGAGAACGAGCAGTACTTC,CASSVNENEQYF,NA,12,NA,TRBV9,TRBJ2-7
TGTGCCAGCAGGCGCCGGAGACTAGCGGGAGTGGGGACCGACAATGAGCAGTTCTTC,CASRRRRLAGVGTDNEQFF,TRBD2,19,NA,TRBV2,TRBJ2-1
TGTGCCAGCAGTTACTCTACGGGACTAGCGGGGGTTCTCAATGAGCAGTTCTTC,CASSYSTGLAGVLNEQFF,TRBD2,18,NA,TRBV6-2/TRBV6-3,TRBJ2-1
TGTGCCAGTAGTATAGGGTTCGGGTCGGACAGGGACGAGCAGTACTTC,CASSIGFGSDRDEQYF,TRBD1,16,NA,TRBV19,TRBJ2-7
TGCGCCAGCAGCCAAGTACAGGGCGATTACGAGCAGTACTTC,CASSQVQGDYEQYF,NA,14,NA,TRBV4-1,TRBJ2-7
TGTGCCAGCAGCTTGGGGAGAAATCAGCCCCAGCATTTT,CASSLGRNQPQHF,NA,13,NA,TRBV7-8,TRBJ1-5
TGTGCCAGTAGTCACCTAGCGGTATACGAGCAGTACTTC,CASSHLAVYEQYF,TRBD2,13,NA,TRBV19,TRBJ2-7
TGTGCCAGCAGCTTGGCCCGGGACACCGATTTGGGCGAGCAGTACTTC,CASSLARDTDLGEQYF,NA,16,NA,TRBV5-6,TRBJ2-7
TGTGCCAGCAGTTCCCTGGGACAGGGACTTGGCTACACCTTC,CASSSLGQGLGYTF,TRBD1,14,NA,TRBV28,TRBJ1-2
TGTGCCAGTAGTATAGTAGCTCAAGAGACCCAGTACTTC,CASSIVAQETQYF,NA,13,NA,TRBV19,TRBJ2-5
TGTGCCAGTAGTATCGGGATTGGCACCGGGGAGCTGTTTTTT,CASSIGIGTGELFF,NA,14,NA,TRBV19,TRBJ2-2
TGCGCCAGCAGCCGCTCAGGGTACTCCTATAATTCACCCCTCCACTTT,CASSRSGYSYNSPLHF,NA,16,NA,TRBV5-1,TRBJ1-6
TGTGCCAGCATGTTATACAATGAGCAGTTCTTC,CASMLYNEQFF,NA,11,NA,TRBV6-5,TRBJ2-1
TGTGCCACCAGTAGGGCCGGGAGGGAATATGGCTACACCTTC,CATSRAGREYGYTF,NA,14,few,TRBV28,TRBJ1-2
TGTGCCAGCAGCCCCGGCGGCAGTCAGGAGGTTTCTGGAAACACCATATATTTT,CASSPGGSQEVSGNTIYF,NA,18,NA,TRBV7-9,TRBJ1-3
TGTGCCAGTAGACCGGACAGAGAACTCAATCAGCCCCAGCATTTT,CASRPDRELNQPQHF,NA,15,NA,TRBV19,TRBJ1-5
TGTGCCAGCAGCTTAGGATCAGGGTATGGCTACACCTTC,CASSLGSGYGYTF,NA,13,NA,TRBV7-9,TRBJ1-2
TGCGCCAGCAGCACGGGACTAGGGAATCAGCCCCAGCATTTT,CASSTGLGNQPQHF,NA,14,NA,TRBV5-1,TRBJ1-5
TGTGCCAGCAGCCAGGGGACAGGGGGCTGCACCTTC,CASSQGTGGCTF,TRBD1,12,few,TRBV3-1/TRBV3-2,TRBJ1-2
TGTGCCAGCAGCGGGACAGGATGGAGCGAGCAGTACTTC,CASSGTGWSEQYF,TRBD1,13,NA,TRBV9,TRBJ2-7
TGTGCCAGCAGTGCAAGGGGGCATCCTCTGTTTTTT,CASSARGHPLFF,TRBD1,12,NA,TRBV27,TRBJ1-4
TGTGCCAGTAGTATAGGGGGTAGCGGGAGGGGGACCCAGTACTTC,CASSIGGSGRGTQYF,TRBD2,15,NA,TRBV19,TRBJ2-5
TGTGCCAGCAGCTTACTAGCGGGGGGGCCTTCATACGAGCAGTACTTC,CASSLLAGGPSYEQYF,TRBD2,16,NA,TRBV5-4,TRBJ2-7
TGTGCCAGCAGCTTAGTAAGGCGGGAGCCTCATGAGCAGTTCTTC,CASSLVRREPHEQFF,TRBD2,15,NA,TRBV7-2,TRBJ2-1
TGTGCCAGCAGCTTACAAACACGGAGGGGGGGCCCCCGCACAGATACGCAGTATTTT,CASSLQTRRGGPRTDTQYF,NA,19,NA,TRBV7-2,TRBJ2-3